This TCR beta chain appears in the sequencing data of a study of T cell responses to AZD1222 COVID-19 vaccine. Turning to the study itself: Second doses were pooled across both intervals (about 4 or about 12 weeks).

Germline V gives CDR1 LNHDA, CDR2 SQIVND (reference sequence). The CDR3 contains 14 residues. J lost 1 base, V lost 4 bases, and 3 bases had no gene match. Of note for this clone: Antigen: not known.

Study-wide findings and caveats: A reported finding is that nearly half of spike-specific TCRs target unmutated variant regions. Two AZD1222 doses significantly raised spike-specific TCR breadth and depth over controls.

Generated by immunoSEQ multiplex PCR, the TCRdb table keeps only in-frame clones and is missing some. The table records roughly 97,000 clones, around nine tenths of them present only once. The sample in question was peripheral blood, obtained on day 0 of AZD1222 vaccination. The sequence was collected from an adult in good health. The chain recombines TRBV19 with TRBJ1-2, with 7 nucleotides matching TRBD1. DNA of the CDR3: TGTGCCAGTAGTACCGGGACAGATAACTATGGCTACACCTTC. It codes for CASSTGTDNYGYTF.